This TCR beta chain was captured by sequencing in a study of T cell repertoires in cytomegalovirus infection. TCRdb re-called the reads through MiXCR, storing one row per CDR3 protein. This sample yields fewer than 350,000 distinct CDR3 sequences, of which about 29% are seen a single time; 15% to 20% belongs to the top ten. For this clonotype: Its matching antigen is unknown.

The study's findings and limits: People with CMV and the relevant HLA were identified by cumulative public TCR beta family frequency.

Looked up from germline, CDR1 is LGHNT and CDR2 is FRNRAP. This CDR3 is built from 13 residues. V was pared by 1 base and J by 6 bases, with 7 bases between. Sequencing was performed on cultured PBMCs, taken from culture after CMV antigen stimulation. This chain links TRBV12-5 with TRBJ1-5; D may be TRBD1 (5 bases). The TCR sequence derives from a human donor in good health (CMV status not recorded). Some clones in this sample may be carry-over from other donors' samples. The CDR3 DNA reads TGTGCTAGTGGTTTGGGGGGCATTCAGCCCCAGCATTTT. Translating it yields CASGLGGIQPQHF.